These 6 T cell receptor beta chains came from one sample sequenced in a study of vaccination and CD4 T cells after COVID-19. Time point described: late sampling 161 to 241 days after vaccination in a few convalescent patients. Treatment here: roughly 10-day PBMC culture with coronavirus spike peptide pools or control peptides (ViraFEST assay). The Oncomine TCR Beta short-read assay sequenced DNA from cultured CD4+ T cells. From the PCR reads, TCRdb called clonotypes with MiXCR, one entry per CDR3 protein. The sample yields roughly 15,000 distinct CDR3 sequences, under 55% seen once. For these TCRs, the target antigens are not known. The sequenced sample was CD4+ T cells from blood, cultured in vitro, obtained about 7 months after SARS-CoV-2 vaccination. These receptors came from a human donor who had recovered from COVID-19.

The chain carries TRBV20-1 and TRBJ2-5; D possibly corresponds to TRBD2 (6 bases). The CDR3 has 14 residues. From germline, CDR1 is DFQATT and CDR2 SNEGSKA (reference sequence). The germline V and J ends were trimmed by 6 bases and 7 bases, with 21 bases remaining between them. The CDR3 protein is CSANTGTLDGTQYF. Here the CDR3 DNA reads TGCAGTGCCAATACCGGGACTCTCGATGGGACCCAGTACTTC.

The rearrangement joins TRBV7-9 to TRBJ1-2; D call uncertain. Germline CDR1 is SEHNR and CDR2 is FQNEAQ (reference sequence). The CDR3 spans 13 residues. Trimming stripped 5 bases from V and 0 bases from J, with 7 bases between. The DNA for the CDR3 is TGTGCCAGCAGCGATAGGACTAACTATGGCTACACCTTC. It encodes CASSDRTNYGYTF.

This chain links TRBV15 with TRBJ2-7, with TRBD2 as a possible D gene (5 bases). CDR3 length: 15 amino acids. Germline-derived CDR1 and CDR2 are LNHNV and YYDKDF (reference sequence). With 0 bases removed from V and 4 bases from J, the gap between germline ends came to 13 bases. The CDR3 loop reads CATSRDRGRRYEQYF. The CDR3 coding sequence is TGTGCCACCAGCAGAGATCGAGGACGGAGGTACGAGCAGTACTTC.

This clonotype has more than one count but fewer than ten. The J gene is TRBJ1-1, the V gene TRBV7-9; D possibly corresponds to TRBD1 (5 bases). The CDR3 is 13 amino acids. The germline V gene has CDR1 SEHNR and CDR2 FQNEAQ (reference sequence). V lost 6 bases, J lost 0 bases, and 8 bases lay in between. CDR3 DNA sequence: TGTGCCAGCAGTCAACAGGTGAACACTGAAGCTTTCTTT. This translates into CASSQQVNTEAFF.

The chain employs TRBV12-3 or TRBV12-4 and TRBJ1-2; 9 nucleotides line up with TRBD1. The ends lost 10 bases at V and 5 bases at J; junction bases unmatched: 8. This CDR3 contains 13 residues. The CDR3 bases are TGTGCCACCGCAGGACAGGGGAGGTATGGCTACACCTTC. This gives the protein CATAGQGRYGYTF.

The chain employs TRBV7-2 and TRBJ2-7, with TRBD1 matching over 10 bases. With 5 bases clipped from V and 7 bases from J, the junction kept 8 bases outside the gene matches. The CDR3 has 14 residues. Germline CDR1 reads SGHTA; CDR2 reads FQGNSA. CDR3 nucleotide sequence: TGTGCCAGCAGCCTTGGGACAGGGGCGGGGGAGCAGTACTTC. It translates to CASSLGTGAGEQYF.